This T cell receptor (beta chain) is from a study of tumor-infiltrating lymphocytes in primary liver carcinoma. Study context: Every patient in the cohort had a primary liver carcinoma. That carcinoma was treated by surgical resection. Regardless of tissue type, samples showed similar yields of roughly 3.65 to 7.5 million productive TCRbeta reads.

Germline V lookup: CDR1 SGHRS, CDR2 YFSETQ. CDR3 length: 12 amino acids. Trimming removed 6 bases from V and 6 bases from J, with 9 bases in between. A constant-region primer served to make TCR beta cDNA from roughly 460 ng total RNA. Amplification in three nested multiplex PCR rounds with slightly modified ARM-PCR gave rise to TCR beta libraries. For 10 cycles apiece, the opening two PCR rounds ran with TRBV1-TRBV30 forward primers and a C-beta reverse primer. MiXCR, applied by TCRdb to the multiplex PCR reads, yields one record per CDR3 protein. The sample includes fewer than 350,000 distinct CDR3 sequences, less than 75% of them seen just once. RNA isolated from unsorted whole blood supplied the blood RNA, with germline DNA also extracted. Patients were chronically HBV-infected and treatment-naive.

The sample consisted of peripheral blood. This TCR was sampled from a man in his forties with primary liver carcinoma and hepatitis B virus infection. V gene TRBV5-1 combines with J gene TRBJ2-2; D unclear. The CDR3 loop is CASTSPAGELFF. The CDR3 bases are TGCGCCAGCACCTCCCCCGCCGGGGAGCTGTTTTTT.